This T cell receptor (beta chain) was recovered during a study of metastatic and nonmetastatic thyroid tumors. Study overall: Repertoire comparison spanned blood and tumor or nodule tissue of malignant and benign thyroid patients.

Many counts were recorded for this clone. The antigen is not known. This CDR3 spans 15 amino acids. The V end was cut by 5 bases, the J end by 1 base, with 11 bases between. Per the authors' pipeline: The study's classifier, a distant-metastasis tool for papillary thyroid cancer, was built using CDR3 differences across clinicopathological groups. TCRdb called clones again from the PCR reads with MiXCR. The authors' filters were not applied to this entry. This table holds about 89,000 clones, about an eighth found once. None of the patients had undergone any treatment ahead of thyroid surgery. Study results and limitations: A significant increase in TCR beta diversity was reportedly seen in malignant thyroid tumors relative to benign nodules, in blood and tumor.

Specimen: tumor tissue. This TCR came from a female donor with papillary thyroid cancer or a benign thyroid nodule (not recorded which). Some clones in this sample may be carry-over from other donors' samples. This chain uses TRBV12-3 or TRBV12-4 with TRBJ2-2, with D unresolved. The CDR3 DNA is TGTGCCAGCAGTCGACGGACGGAGAACACCGGGGAGCTGTTTTTT. Translated, it gives CASSRRTENTGELFF.